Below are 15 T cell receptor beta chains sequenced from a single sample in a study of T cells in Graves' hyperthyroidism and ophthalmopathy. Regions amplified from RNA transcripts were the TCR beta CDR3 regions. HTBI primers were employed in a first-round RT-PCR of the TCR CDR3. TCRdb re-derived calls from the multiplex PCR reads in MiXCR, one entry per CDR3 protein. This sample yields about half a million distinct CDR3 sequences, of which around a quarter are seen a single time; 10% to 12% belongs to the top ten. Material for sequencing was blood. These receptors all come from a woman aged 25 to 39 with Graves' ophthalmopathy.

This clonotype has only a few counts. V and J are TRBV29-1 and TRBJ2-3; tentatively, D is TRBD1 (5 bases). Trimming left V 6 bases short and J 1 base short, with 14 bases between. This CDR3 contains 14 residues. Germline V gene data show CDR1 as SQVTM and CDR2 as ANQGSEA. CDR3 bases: TGCAGCGTGAACCAAGGGGTGGGCACAGATACGCAGTATTTT. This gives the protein CSVNQGVGTDTQYF.

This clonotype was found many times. CDR3 DNA: TGCAGTGCTAGAGATCCAGCGGGGGGCCCGGAGACCCAGTACTTC. Protein product: CSARDPAGGPETQYF. The genes are TRBV20-1 and TRBJ2-5; 9 bases line up with TRBD2. CDR3 size: 15 residues. Germline V gene sequence: CDR1 DFQATT, CDR2 SNEGSKA (reference sequence). Trimming at V came to 0 bases and at J to 5 bases, leaving 7 bases not matched to a gene.

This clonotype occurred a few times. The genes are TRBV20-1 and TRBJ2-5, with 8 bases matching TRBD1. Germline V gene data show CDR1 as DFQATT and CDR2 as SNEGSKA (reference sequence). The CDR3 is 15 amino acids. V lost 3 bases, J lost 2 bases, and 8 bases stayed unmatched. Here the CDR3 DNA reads TGCAGTGCTAGCCACTGGACAGGGTGGCAAGAGACCCAGTACTTC. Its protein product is CSASHWTGWQETQYF.

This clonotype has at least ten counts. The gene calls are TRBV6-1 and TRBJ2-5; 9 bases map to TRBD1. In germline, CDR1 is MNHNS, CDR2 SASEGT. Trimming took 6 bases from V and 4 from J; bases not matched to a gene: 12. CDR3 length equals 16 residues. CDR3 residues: CASSRQMGQGGETQYF. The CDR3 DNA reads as TGTGCCAGCAGCCGACAAATGGGACAGGGAGGAGAGACCCAGTACTTC.

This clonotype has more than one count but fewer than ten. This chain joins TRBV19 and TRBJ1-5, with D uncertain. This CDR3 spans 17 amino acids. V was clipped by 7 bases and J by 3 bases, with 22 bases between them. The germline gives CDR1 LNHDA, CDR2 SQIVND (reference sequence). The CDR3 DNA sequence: TGTGCCAGTACAACGTTGTGGCAAGGGTGGGACAATCAGCCCCAGCATTTT. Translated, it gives CASTTLWQGWDNQPQHF.

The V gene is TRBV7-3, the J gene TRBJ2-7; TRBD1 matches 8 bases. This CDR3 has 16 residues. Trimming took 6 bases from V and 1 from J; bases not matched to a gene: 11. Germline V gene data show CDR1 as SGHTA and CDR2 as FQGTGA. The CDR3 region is CASSSPGQVDSYEQYF. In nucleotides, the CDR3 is TGTGCCAGCAGTTCACCGGGACAGGTCGATTCCTACGAGCAGTACTTC.

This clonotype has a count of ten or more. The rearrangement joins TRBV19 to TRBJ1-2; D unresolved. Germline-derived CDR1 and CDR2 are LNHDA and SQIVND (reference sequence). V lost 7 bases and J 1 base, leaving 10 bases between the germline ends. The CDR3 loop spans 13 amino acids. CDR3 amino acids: CASMGGNNYGYTF. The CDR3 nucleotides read TGTGCCAGTATGGGCGGCAATAACTATGGCTACACCTTC.

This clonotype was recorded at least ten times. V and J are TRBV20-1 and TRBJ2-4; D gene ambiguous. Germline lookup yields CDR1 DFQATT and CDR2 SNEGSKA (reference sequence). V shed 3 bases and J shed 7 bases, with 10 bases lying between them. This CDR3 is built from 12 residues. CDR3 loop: CSARGHGNIQYF. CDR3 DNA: TGCAGTGCTAGGGGTCATGGGAACATTCAGTACTTC.

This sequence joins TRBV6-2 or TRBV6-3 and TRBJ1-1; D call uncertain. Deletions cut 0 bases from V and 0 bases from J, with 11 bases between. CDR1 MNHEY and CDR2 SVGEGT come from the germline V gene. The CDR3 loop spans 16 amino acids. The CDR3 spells CASSYSGRRLNTEAFF. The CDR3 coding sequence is TGTGCCAGCAGTTACTCGGGCAGGCGATTGAACACTGAAGCTTTCTTT.

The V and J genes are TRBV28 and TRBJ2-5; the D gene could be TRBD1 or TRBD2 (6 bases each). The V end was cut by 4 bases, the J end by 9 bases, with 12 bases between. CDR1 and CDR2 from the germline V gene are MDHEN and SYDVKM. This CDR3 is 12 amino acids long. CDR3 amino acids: CASSSQGGPQYF. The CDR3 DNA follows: TGTGCCAGCAGTTCACAGGGAGGTCCCCAGTACTTC.

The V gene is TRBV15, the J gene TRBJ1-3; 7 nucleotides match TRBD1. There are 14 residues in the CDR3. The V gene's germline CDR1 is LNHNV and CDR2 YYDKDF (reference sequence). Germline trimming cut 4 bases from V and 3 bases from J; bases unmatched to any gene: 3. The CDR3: CATSTNRGGNTIYF. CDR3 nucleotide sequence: TGTGCCACCAGCACCAACAGGGGTGGAAACACCATATATTTT.

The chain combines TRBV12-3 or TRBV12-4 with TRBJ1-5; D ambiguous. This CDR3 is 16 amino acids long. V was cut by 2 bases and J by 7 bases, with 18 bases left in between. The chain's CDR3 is CASSLSAGRRNQPQHF. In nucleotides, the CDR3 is TGTGCCAGCAGTTTATCGGCAGGAAGGAGGAACCAGCCCCAGCATTTT.

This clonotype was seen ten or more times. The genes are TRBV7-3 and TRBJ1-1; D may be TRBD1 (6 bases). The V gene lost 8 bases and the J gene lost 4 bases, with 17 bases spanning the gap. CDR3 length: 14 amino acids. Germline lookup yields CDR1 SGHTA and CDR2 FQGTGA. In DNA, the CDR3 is TGTGCCAGCTCGATGGGGGCATCGGGCACTGAAGCTTTCTTT. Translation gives CASSMGASGTEAFF.

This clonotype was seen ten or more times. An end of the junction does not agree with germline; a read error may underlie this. The CDR3 reads CAGSYPPGYQETQYF. The CDR3 coding sequence is TGTGCCGGCAGTTACCCCCCGGGTTACCAAGAGACCCAGTACTTC. The chain has TRBV6-5 and TRBJ2-5; no firm D call. CDR1 MNHEY and CDR2 SVGAGI come from the germline V gene. This CDR3 region has 15 residues.

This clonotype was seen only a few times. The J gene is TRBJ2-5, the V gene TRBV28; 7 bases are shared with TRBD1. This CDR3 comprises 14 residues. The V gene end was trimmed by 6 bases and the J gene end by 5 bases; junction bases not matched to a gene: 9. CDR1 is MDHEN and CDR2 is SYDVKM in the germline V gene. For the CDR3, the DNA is TGTGCCAGCAGCCCCACCACAGGGGCGGAGACCCAGTACTTC. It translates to CASSPTTGAETQYF.